Detailed here is one T cell receptor beta chain. No antigen is known for it. The sample comes from a study of T cells in Graves' hyperthyroidism and ophthalmopathy. Findings of the study overall: Clonotypes that were expanded in thyroid above 0.001 mostly appeared in blood too.

Subjects aged 18 to 65 presented with newly diagnosed hyperthyroidism of less than 2 months' duration. The length of the CDR3 is 14 residues. Trimming took off 2 bases at V and 1 base at J, with 10 bases between the two ends. In germline, CDR1 is SGHKS, CDR2 YYEKEE (reference sequence). Researchers amplified the TCR beta CDR3 regions from RNA transcripts. The HTBI primer set drove a first-round RT-PCR of the TCR CDR3. TCRdb reprocessed the multiplex PCR reads via MiXCR and lists one record per CDR3 protein. The profile shows some 92,000 distinct CDR3 sequences, approximately 40% of them singletons. The TCR sequence derives from a woman aged 25 to 39 with Graves' hyperthyroidism. The sample taken for sequencing was peripheral blood or thyroid tissue (not recorded which). The gene calls are TRBV5-5 and TRBJ2-7, with unresolved D. CDR3 sequence: CASSFSYASYEQYF. For the CDR3, the DNA is TGTGCCAGCAGCTTCAGTTACGCTTCCTACGAGCAGTACTTC.